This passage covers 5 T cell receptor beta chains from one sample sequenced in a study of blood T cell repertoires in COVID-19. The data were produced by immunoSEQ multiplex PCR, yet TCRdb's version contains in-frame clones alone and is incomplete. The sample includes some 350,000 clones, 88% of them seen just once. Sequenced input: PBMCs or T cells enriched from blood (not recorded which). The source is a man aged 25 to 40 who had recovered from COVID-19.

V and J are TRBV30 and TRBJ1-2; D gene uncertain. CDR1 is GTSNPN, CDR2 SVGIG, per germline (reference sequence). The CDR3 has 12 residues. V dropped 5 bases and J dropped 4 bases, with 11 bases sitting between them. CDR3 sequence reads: CAWGPLSYGYTF. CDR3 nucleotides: TGTGCCTGGGGACCCTTATCCTATGGCTACACCTTC.

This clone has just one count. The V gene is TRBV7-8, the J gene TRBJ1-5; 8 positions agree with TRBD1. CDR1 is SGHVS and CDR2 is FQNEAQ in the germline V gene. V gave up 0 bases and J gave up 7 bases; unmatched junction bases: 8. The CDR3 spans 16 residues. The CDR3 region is CASSLARRTGNQPQHF. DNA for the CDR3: TGTGCCAGCAGCTTAGCGCGTCGGACAGGGAACCAGCCCCAGCATTTT.

Here the CDR3 DNA reads TGTGCCAGCATCGGCTTAGCTGGTCTTGAGCAGTTCTTC. It is translated as CASIGLAGLEQFF. The rearrangement uses TRBV28 and TRBJ2-1; D gene uncertain. CDR1 is MDHEN, CDR2 SYDVKM, per germline. The CDR3 runs 13 residues. V was pared by 7 bases and J by 9 bases, with 16 bases between.

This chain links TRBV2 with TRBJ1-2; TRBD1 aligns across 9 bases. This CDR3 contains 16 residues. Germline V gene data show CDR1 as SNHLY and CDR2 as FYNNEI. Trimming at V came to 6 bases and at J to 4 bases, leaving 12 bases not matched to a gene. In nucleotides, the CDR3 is TGTGCCAGCAGCCCGGACAGGGGCCCAGGCGGCTATGGCTACACCTTC. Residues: CASSPDRGPGGYGYTF.

CDR3 coding DNA: TGTGCCAGCAGCGTAGGGCGGACAGGGTTGGGTGCCACTGAAGCTTTCTTT. Translation: CASSVGRTGLGATEAFF. V and J are TRBV9 and TRBJ1-1; 8 nucleotides line up with TRBD1. Germline CDR1 and CDR2: SGDLS and YYNGEE. The CDR3 length is 17 residues. The V segment lost 0 bases and the J segment 4 bases; nucleotides outside the gene matches: 11.